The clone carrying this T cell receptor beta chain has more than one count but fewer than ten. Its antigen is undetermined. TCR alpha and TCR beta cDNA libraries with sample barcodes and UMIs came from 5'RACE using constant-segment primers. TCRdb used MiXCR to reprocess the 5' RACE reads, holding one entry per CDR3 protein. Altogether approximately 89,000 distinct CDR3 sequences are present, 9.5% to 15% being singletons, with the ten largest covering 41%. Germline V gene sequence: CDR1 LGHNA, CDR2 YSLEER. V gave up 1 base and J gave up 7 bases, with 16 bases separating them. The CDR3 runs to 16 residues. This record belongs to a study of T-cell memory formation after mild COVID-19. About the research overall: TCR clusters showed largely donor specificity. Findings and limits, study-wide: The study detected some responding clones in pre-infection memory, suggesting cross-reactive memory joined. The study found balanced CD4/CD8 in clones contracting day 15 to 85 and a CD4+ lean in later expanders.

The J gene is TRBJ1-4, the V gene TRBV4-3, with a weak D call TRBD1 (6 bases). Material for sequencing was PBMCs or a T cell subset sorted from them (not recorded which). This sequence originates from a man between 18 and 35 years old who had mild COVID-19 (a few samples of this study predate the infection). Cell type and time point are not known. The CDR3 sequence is CASSQVPGGQGEKLFF. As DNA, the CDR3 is TGCGCCAGCAGCCAAGTTCCCGGGGGGCAGGGTGAAAAACTGTTTTTT.